Listed here are 14 T cell receptor beta chains from one sample, sequenced in a study of T cells in Graves' hyperthyroidism and ophthalmopathy. TCR beta CDR3 sequences were amplified from RNA transcripts. The HTBI primer set was used in a first-round RT-PCR of the TCR CDR3. Each CDR3 protein is one row after TCRdb ran MiXCR on the multiplex PCR reads. The sample lists about 600,000 distinct CDR3 sequences; about a sixth were seen once. The sequenced sample was blood. These receptors were taken from a woman in her 40s with Graves' ophthalmopathy.

This clonotype was seen ten or more times. The chain couples TRBV5-8 to TRBJ2-6; D might be TRBD1 (6 bases). V shed 2 bases and J shed 0 bases, with 12 bases lying between them. Germline-derived CDR1 and CDR2 are SGHTS and YDEGEE. The CDR3 extends over 17 amino acids. In DNA, the CDR3 is TGTGCCAGCAGCTTCCGGACAGATACCTCTGGGGCCAACGTCCTGACTTTC. Translating it yields CASSFRTDTSGANVLTF.

CDR3 nucleotides: TGTGCCAGCAGTCCAGCCTTCGGCGGGGCCAACGTCCTGACTTTC. Protein sequence: CASSPAFGGANVLTF. The chain joins TRBV6-1 to TRBJ2-6; no clear D. Germline loops: CDR1 MNHNS, CDR2 SASEGT. Between the trimmed V and J ends, which lost 5 bases and 4 bases, there was a span of 12 bases. The CDR3 totals 15 residues.

The J gene is TRBJ2-2, the V gene TRBV28, with a tentative D call TRBD2 (6 bases). Deletions cut 3 bases from V and 3 bases from J, with 17 bases between. Germline V gives CDR1 MDHEN, CDR2 SYDVKM. The CDR3 is made up of 17 amino acids. As DNA, the CDR3 is TGTGCCAGCAGTTTCAAGGGGCTAGCGTTACACACCGGGGAGCTGTTTTTT. Encoded protein: CASSFKGLALHTGELFF.

This clonotype has ten or more counts. The CDR3 loop reads CATSGGQGIHEQFF. CDR3 sequence (DNA): TGTGCCACCAGTGGCGGGCAGGGTATACATGAGCAGTTCTTC. V is TRBV24-1 and J is TRBJ2-1; tentatively, D is TRBD1 or TRBD2 (5 bases each). In germline, CDR1 is KGHDR, CDR2 SFDVKD. This CDR3 spans 14 amino acids. V was trimmed by 5 bases and J by 8 bases, leaving 15 bases between them.

This sequence joins TRBV15 and TRBJ2-1; 12 bases map to TRBD2. This CDR3 contains 23 residues. With 1 base clipped from V and 2 bases from J, the junction kept 21 bases outside the gene matches. Germline V gene data show CDR1 as LNHNV and CDR2 as YYDKDF (reference sequence). The CDR3 here is CATSRVGQGSTSGSPLTYNEQFF. Here the CDR3 DNA reads TGTGCCACCAGCAGAGTTGGACAGGGGTCGACTAGCGGGAGTCCACTCACCTACAATGAGCAGTTCTTC.

This clonotype was counted many times. The CDR3 reads CSATGAQEEKLFF. Here the CDR3 DNA reads TGCAGTGCTACGGGGGCGCAGGAAGAAAAACTGTTTTTT. This chain links TRBV20-1 with TRBJ1-4; D perhaps matches TRBD1 (6 bases). Germline V CDR1 and CDR2: DFQATT, SNEGSKA (reference sequence). This CDR3 region has 13 residues. Deletions cut 4 bases from V and 8 bases from J, with 14 bases between.

This clonotype was observed many times. The junction does not match germline at one end; this may be a read error. This rearrangement joins TRBV6-1 to TRBJ2-3; 8 positions match TRBD2. This CDR3 comprises 15 residues. Germline V gene data show CDR1 as MNHNS and CDR2 as SASEGT. In DNA, the CDR3 is TGTGCCAGCAGTAAAGCGGGAGAGGTCACAGATACGCAGTATTTT. Its translation: CASSKAGEVTDTQYF.

This chain uses TRBV15 with TRBJ2-3; 7 bases are shared with TRBD1. The CDR3 has 14 amino acids. The trim removed 0 bases at V and 4 bases at J, leaving 1 base unmatched. Looked up from germline, CDR1 is LNHNV and CDR2 is YYDKDF (reference sequence). The CDR3 loop is CATSRDRGPDTQYF. The DNA of the CDR3 is TGTGCCACCAGCAGAGATAGGGGGCCAGATACGCAGTATTTT. The full variable domain, in which reference TRBV15 and TRBJ2-3 provide the parts outside the CDR3, is DAMVIQNPRYQVTQFGKPVTLSCSQTLNHNVMYWYQQKSSQAPKLLFHYYDKDFNNEADTPDNFQSRRPNTSFCFLDIRSPGLGDTAMYLCATSRDRGPDTQYFGPGTRLTVL.

The table lists this clonotype with a few counts. V and J are TRBV7-9 and TRBJ2-3; tentatively, D is TRBD2 (6 bases). Between the trimmed V and J ends, which lost 4 bases and 6 bases, there was a span of 17 bases. The germline V gene encodes CDR1 SEHNR and CDR2 FQNEAQ (reference sequence). CDR3 length equals 15 residues. In DNA, the CDR3 is TGTGCCAGCAGCTCTAACATGGGAGGCGTGGATACGCAGTATTTT. Protein product: CASSSNMGGVDTQYF.

This clonotype has ten or more counts. The J gene is TRBJ2-5, the V gene TRBV5-1, with TRBD2 identical over 9 bases. The junction had 11 bases not matched to a gene; V was cut back by 5 bases and J by 0 bases. The CDR3 runs to 17 residues. CDR1 is SGHRS, CDR2 YFSETQ, per germline. CDR3 nucleotides: TGCGCCAGCAGACCTGCTAGCGGGGCAACGTACCAAGAGACCCAGTACTTC. Translating it yields CASRPASGATYQETQYF.

In its sample, this clonotype was seen many times. This rearrangement joins TRBV29-1 to TRBJ2-3; 13 positions agree with TRBD2. CDR3 length equals 16 residues. The J segment lost 2 bases and the V segment lost 2 bases, leaving 4 bases of the junction unmatched. Germline-derived CDR1 and CDR2 are SQVTM and ANQGSEA. DNA for the CDR3: TGCAGCGTTGAACCCGGGACTAGCGGGGCCACAGATACGCAGTATTTT. Translating it yields CSVEPGTSGATDTQYF.

The gene calls are TRBV15 and TRBJ2-7; 8 nucleotides align to TRBD1. This CDR3 contains 15 residues. Germline trimming cut 1 base from V and 6 bases from J; bases unmatched to any gene: 8. Germline CDR1 LNHNV, CDR2 YYDKDF (reference sequence). CDR3 protein: CATSRGGQGVGEQYF. CDR3 nucleotide sequence: TGTGCCACCAGCAGAGGAGGACAGGGCGTAGGCGAGCAGTACTTC.

This clonotype was seen a handful of times. The genes are TRBV12-3 or TRBV12-4 and TRBJ2-2, with 8 bases identical to TRBD1. The CDR3 totals 15 residues. The junction had 4 bases not matched to a gene; V was cut back by 6 bases and J by 1 base. CDR3 in DNA: TGTGCCAGCAGACTACAGGGGGAGAACACCGGGGAGCTGTTTTTT. It encodes CASRLQGENTGELFF.

This clonotype was observed at least ten times. This chain connects TRBV5-1 to TRBJ2-2; 8 bases align to TRBD1. This CDR3 is 15 amino acids long. Germline loops: CDR1 SGHRS, CDR2 YFSETQ. V lost 4 bases, J lost 1 base, and 3 bases stayed unmatched. The DNA for the CDR3 is TGCGCCAGCAGCGAAGGGACAGGGAACACCGGGGAGCTGTTTTTT. Its translation is CASSEGTGNTGELFF.